This T cell receptor (beta chain) comes out of a study of shared clonotypes between healthy human individuals (dated by TCRdb to the early 2020s). Background on the whole study: Three men and two women, aged 18 to 49 years, made up the cohort. Each donor's leukapheresis produced roughly between about 0.85 and 10 billion PBMCs. To increase sequencing depth and limit assay-specific biases, different laboratories used diverse techniques to prepare libraries and sequence TCR repertoires. The study deeply sequenced blood TCR repertoires of five healthy adults to estimate repertoire size and the extent of clonotype sharing between individuals. Per donor, three plates each were used for CD4 naive and CD4 memory, two for CD8 naive, and one for CD8 memory. General findings and caveats noted by the study authors: Incomplete sequencing was indicated by rarefaction of sorted-subset datasets, despite the large sequencing depth. Pairwise subsampling led to the expectation that sequencing depth would affect the degree of clonotype sharing among donors. Sampling was restricted to blood, and TCR repertoires in tissues likely differ from the TCR repertoires found in blood. Compared with non-shared clonotypes, the clonotypes found in all four sorted-subset donors had higher generation probabilities. Naive subsets generally had larger estimated clonotype richness than memory subsets. The small number of donors limited the genetic and exposure-history diversity represented. When a few donors were compared, the shared fraction of clonotypes was around 5.1% for naive CD4, about 4% for naive CD8, 2.3% for memory CD4, and around 0.4% for memory CD8.

V has 4 bases trimmed and J has 2 bases trimmed; junction bases matching no gene number 5. CDR1 is given as SGHNT and CDR2 as YYREEE, both from the germline V gene (reference sequence). From cysteine to phenylalanine, the CDR3 is 15 amino acids long. Only the CDR3 part of the read is kept: 45 bases, read in frame from the first base. The donors were healthy, HIV-negative adults who had no recently reported acute infections or vaccinations. Only Caucasian adults living in Nashville, Tennessee, USA were represented among the donors. CD4+ T cells were enriched by magnetic negative selection; naive cells were then positively selected on CD45RA, and the negative fraction formed the memory subset. Blood was obtained by leukapheresis, after which PBMCs were separated by Ficoll-Histopaque density gradient centrifugation and cryopreserved in liquid nitrogen vapor phase. Analytical flow cytometry was used to check the purity and quantity of every magnetically sorted T cell population. Each sorted fraction had its genomic DNA isolated and then quantified by UV absorbance on a Nanodrop 2000c.

Regarding this clone: No antigen is known for it. Base qualities were left out, and no much larger clone turns up one base away.

Using the deep immunoSEQ assay, multiplex PCR amplified TCR CDR3 regions from genomic DNA. Extracted genomic DNA from each cell subset was distributed evenly across all wells of several immunoSEQ 96-well plates, and each plate was treated as a replicate. For sorted subsets, roughly 200 ng of genomic DNA, equivalent to some 30,000 T cell genomes, went into each replicate PCR. Purified libraries were quantified with a Qubit 3.0 fluorometer, sized on a Bioanalyzer 2100, and re-quantified with the KAPA Library Quantification kit. Every immunoSEQ 96-well plate was sequenced on a separate single-read 150-cycle Illumina NextSeq 550 flow cell. The study's own analysis went as follows. Because the immunoSEQ output included only junctional sequences and no quality scores, the filtering could not be the same as the filtering used for full-length reads. To assign V/J genes and CDR3, sequences were annotated against IMGT germline references using PyIR, a Python wrapper for IgBLAST v1.9. Reads were filtered out if the reads had weak V/J assignments (E-value above 1e-6), no CDR3, stop codons, out-of-frame junctions, or ambiguous translated residues. V3J clonotypes were defined as sequences sharing an identical inferred V gene, J gene, and CDR3 amino acid sequence. Percentage overlap between repertoires was calculated by dividing the number of shared unique clonotypes by the size of the smaller repertoire. Repertoire richness was assessed with RTK rarefaction, the Chao1 estimator, and Recon v2.1 estimates of unobserved clonotypes. Generation probabilities were computed with OLGA for all TCRbeta clonotypes obtained by the gDNA method from several donors. TCRdb provides this immuneACCESS table in a form limited to in-frame rearrangements. Some clones are lacking; in checked studies, under half of them reflect an unresolved V gene, and why the rest are absent is not known. V and J calls and clone size are given by that table; D and trimming were obtained from the DNA. For this sample the table gives about 2 million clones, of which roughly 94% were detected only once. The top ten hold approximately 0.13% of the sample.

Sequenced input: naive CD4+ T cells sorted from blood. The cell subset or site label on this specimen signifies: CD45RA+ positively selected. This sequence originates from a man younger than 30 in good health. The V and J segments used are TRBV5-4 and TRBJ2-5, and 10 junction bases match TRBD2. The CDR3: CASSIRTSGQETQYF. Here is the DNA: TGTGCCAGCAGCATCCGGACTAGCGGACAAGAGACCCAGTACTTC.